These T cell receptor beta chains were read from a single sample in a study of cytomegalovirus exposure and HLA in healthy donors. Assay: immunoSEQ multiplex PCR; the TCRdb copy retains only in-frame clones and omits some. The repertoire includes 110,000 or so clones, 6.5% to 9.5% of them detected once, and 5% to 6.5% sits in the top ten. Sequenced material: PBMCs. The origin of the receptors is a woman between 40 and 50 years old in good health and CMV-seropositive. Each CDR3 is given with its conserved first and last residue. The D gene is left open where the match is weak. Clone size is given for some rows only: seen once, a few or many times, or a class if the clone is expanded.

V gene	CDR3 length	J gene	D gene	clone size	CDR3 DNA	CDR3 protein
TRBV18	11	TRBJ2-5	.	.	TGTGCCAGCTCACCCGGGGAGACCCAGTACTTC	CASSPGETQYF
TRBV5-1	16	TRBJ2-7	TRBD1	.	TGCGCCAGCAGCTTGGGGGGCCGGGACAGGGGCTACGAGCAGTACTTC	CASSLGGRDRGYEQYF
TRBV7-2	13	TRBJ1-2	.	.	TGTGCCAGCAGCTTAGATGCTGGGACACCCACCACCTTC	CASSLDAGTPTTF
TRBV27	13	TRBJ1-1	.	few	TGTGCCAGCAGTTGGGCCTTGAACACTGAAGCTTTCTTT	CASSWALNTEAFF
TRBV7-9	15	TRBJ2-7	TRBD1	few	TGTGCCAGCAGACCCGGGACAGCGGTCTCCTACGAGCAGTACTTC	CASRPGTAVSYEQYF
TRBV5-1	14	TRBJ1-1	.	.	TGCGCCAGCAGCTTGGGTGGGGCGGACACTGAAGCTTTCTTT	CASSLGGADTEAFF
TRBV2	15	TRBJ2-7	TRBD1	.	TGTGCCAGCAGTGAAGGGGACAGGAGGAATGGCGAGCAGTACTTC	CASSEGDRRNGEQYF
TRBV9	19	TRBJ2-3	TRBD2	.	TGTGCCAGCAGCCACTACCGAGGACTAGCGGGGGGGAGCACAGATACGCAGTATTTT	CASSHYRGLAGGSTDTQYF
TRBV11-1	13	TRBJ1-4	.	few	TGTGCCAGCACCGGGTTGGAGAGGGAAAAACTGTTTTTT	CASTGLEREKLFF
TRBV4-2	16	TRBJ2-7	TRBD2	.	TGTGCCAGCAGCCAAGCGCCTAGCGGGGGGCCCCGTGAGCAGTACTTC	CASSQAPSGGPREQYF
TRBV7-8	16	TRBJ2-7	.	.	TGTGCCAGCAGCTTATCGGAGGTTGGGGGGAACCACGAGCAGTACTTC	CASSLSEVGGNHEQYF
TRBV9	14	TRBJ2-7	TRBD1	.	TGTGCCAGCAGCGTAAGACAGGGTCCTTACGAGCAGTACTTC	CASSVRQGPYEQYF
TRBV5-1	17	TRBJ1-1	.	.	TGCGCCAGCAGCTCATCACCCCGCGGTGCAGGGAACACTGAAGCTCTCTTT	CASSSSPRGAGNTEALF
TRBV18	15	TRBJ1-3	.	.	TGTGCCAGCTCACCAGCCAGATCCTCTGGAAACACCATATATTTT	CASSPARSSGNTIYF
TRBV7-9	12	TRBJ1-5	.	few	TGTGCCAGCACCAATCCCCCGGGGCCCCAGCATTTT	CASTNPPGPQHF
TRBV5-1	17	TRBJ1-2	.	.	TGCGCCAGCAGCAAAGACAGACCGTTACCCCTTAACTATGGCTACACCTTC	CASSKDRPLPLNYGYTF
TRBV19	13	TRBJ1-1	.	few	TGTGCCACCCGCGGGAGTTCGAACACTGAAGCTTTCTTT	CATRGSSNTEAFF